This T cell receptor (beta chain) was identified in a study of radiotherapy plus CTLA-4 blockade in lung cancer. This clone was recorded a few times. Clones were sequenced by immunoSEQ multiplex PCR, and TCRdb holds only the in-frame ones, with some missing. This sample has approximately 98,000 clones; 75% to 85% occur once, and the top ten carry around 3.6%. The CDR3 runs to 14 residues. Germline V lookup: CDR1 SGHVS, CDR2 FNYEAQ. J gave up 9 bases and V 0 bases, and 4 bases lay outside the gene matches. The receptor was isolated from a human donor with non-small cell lung cancer who had a partial response to radiotherapy plus ipilimumab. The chain joins TRBV7-6 to TRBJ2-1, with TRBD2 matching 8 bases. Sequences were derived from peripheral blood, sampled from a patient treated with radiotherapy plus ipilimumab. Here the CDR3 DNA reads TGTGCCAGCAGCTTAGCCGGGACTAGTGGTGAGCAGTTCTTC. Protein sequence: CASSLAGTSGEQFF.